The T cell receptor (beta chain) described here comes from a study of CD8 T cells in ankylosing spondylitis. TCRdb reanalysed the 5' RACE reads using MiXCR and keeps one entry per CDR3 protein. Among 220,000 or so distinct CDR3 sequences listed, about 10% were seen once. Per germline, CDR1 MNHEY and CDR2 SMNVEV (reference sequence). The CDR3 is 11 residues long. V gave up 8 bases and J gave up 11 bases, with 15 bases separating them. Study results and caveats: Made up of fewer than ten highly homologous variants, a TCR beta motif appeared characteristic of ankylosing spondylitis blood.

This clonotype was seen more than once but under ten times. Its target is not known. This clonotype originated in a male donor with ankylosing spondylitis or in good health (not recorded which). The chain uses TRBV27 and TRBJ1-1; D call uncertain. The sample was blood, either unsorted or a sorted T cell fraction (not recorded which). The CDR3 DNA is TGTGCCAGCGGCCGGCAGGCGGGGGCTTTCTTT. Residues: CASGRQAGAFF.